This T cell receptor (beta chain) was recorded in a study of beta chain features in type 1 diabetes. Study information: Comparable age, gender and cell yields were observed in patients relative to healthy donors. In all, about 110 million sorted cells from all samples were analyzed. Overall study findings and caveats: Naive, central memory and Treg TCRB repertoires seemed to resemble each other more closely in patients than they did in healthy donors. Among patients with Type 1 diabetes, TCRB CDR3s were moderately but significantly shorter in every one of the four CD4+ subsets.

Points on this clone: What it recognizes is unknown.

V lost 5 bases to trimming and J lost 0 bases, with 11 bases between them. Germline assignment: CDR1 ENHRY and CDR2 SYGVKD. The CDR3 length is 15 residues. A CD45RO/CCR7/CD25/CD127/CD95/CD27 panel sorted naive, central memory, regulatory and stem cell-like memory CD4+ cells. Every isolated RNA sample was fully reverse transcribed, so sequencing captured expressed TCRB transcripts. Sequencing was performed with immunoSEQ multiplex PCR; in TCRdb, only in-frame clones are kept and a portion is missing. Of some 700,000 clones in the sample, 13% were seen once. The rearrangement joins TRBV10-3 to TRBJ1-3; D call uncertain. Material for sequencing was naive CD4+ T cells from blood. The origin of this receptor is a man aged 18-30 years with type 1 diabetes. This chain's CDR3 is CAISPPTASGNTIYF. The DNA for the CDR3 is TGTGCCATCAGTCCCCCTACAGCCTCTGGAAACACCATATATTTT.